This T cell receptor beta chain appears in the sequencing data of a study of cytomegalovirus exposure and HLA in healthy donors. On the study more broadly: Clustering assigned about 76% of the approximately 400 genotyped donors to the Caucasian-associated ancestry cluster.

CDR1 is MNHNS, CDR2 SASEGT, per germline. This CDR3 comprises 14 residues. Trimming took 5 bases from V and 4 from J, leaving 14 bases between them. Broader study findings: Judged likely to be a sequencing artifact was a cluster of highly shared sequence variants. What a later analysis showed was that several of the most significant clusters appeared linked to common viral pathogens.

About this clone itself: The target antigen is unknown.

Among the donors, all were healthy bone marrow donors. Researchers ran the PCR with 60 Vbeta and 13 Jbeta primers. Method: immunoSEQ multiplex PCR; TCRdb's copy keeps in-frame clones and lacks some. The data hold some 120,000 clones, with 70% to 80% observed a single time. The sequence derives from a woman aged 40 to 50 in good health and CMV-seropositive. The gene calls are TRBV6-1 and TRBJ2-5; D unclear. Sequenced input: PBMCs. CDR3 nucleotides: TGTGCCAGCAGTCCCGAGTGGCCGGGAGAGACCCAGTACTTC. The encoded protein is CASSPEWPGETQYF.